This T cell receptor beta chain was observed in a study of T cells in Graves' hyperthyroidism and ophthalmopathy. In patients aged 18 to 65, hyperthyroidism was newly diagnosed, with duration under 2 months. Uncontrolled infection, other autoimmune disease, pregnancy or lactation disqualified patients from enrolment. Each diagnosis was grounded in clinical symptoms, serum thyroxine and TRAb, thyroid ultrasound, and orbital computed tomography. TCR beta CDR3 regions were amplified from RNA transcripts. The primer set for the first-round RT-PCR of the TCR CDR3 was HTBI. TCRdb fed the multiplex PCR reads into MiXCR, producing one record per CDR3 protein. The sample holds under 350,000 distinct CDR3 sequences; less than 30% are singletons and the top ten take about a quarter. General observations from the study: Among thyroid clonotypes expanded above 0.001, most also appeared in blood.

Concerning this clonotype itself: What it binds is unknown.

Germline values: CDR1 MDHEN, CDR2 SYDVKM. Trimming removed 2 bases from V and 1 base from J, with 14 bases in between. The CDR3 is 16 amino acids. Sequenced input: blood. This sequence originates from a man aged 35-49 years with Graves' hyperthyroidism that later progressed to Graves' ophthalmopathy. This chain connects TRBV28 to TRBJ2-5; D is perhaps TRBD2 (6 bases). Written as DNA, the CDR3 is TGTGCCAGCAGTTTACCTCGGCAGGGAGGCCAAGAGACCCAGTACTTC. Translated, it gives CASSLPRQGGQETQYF.